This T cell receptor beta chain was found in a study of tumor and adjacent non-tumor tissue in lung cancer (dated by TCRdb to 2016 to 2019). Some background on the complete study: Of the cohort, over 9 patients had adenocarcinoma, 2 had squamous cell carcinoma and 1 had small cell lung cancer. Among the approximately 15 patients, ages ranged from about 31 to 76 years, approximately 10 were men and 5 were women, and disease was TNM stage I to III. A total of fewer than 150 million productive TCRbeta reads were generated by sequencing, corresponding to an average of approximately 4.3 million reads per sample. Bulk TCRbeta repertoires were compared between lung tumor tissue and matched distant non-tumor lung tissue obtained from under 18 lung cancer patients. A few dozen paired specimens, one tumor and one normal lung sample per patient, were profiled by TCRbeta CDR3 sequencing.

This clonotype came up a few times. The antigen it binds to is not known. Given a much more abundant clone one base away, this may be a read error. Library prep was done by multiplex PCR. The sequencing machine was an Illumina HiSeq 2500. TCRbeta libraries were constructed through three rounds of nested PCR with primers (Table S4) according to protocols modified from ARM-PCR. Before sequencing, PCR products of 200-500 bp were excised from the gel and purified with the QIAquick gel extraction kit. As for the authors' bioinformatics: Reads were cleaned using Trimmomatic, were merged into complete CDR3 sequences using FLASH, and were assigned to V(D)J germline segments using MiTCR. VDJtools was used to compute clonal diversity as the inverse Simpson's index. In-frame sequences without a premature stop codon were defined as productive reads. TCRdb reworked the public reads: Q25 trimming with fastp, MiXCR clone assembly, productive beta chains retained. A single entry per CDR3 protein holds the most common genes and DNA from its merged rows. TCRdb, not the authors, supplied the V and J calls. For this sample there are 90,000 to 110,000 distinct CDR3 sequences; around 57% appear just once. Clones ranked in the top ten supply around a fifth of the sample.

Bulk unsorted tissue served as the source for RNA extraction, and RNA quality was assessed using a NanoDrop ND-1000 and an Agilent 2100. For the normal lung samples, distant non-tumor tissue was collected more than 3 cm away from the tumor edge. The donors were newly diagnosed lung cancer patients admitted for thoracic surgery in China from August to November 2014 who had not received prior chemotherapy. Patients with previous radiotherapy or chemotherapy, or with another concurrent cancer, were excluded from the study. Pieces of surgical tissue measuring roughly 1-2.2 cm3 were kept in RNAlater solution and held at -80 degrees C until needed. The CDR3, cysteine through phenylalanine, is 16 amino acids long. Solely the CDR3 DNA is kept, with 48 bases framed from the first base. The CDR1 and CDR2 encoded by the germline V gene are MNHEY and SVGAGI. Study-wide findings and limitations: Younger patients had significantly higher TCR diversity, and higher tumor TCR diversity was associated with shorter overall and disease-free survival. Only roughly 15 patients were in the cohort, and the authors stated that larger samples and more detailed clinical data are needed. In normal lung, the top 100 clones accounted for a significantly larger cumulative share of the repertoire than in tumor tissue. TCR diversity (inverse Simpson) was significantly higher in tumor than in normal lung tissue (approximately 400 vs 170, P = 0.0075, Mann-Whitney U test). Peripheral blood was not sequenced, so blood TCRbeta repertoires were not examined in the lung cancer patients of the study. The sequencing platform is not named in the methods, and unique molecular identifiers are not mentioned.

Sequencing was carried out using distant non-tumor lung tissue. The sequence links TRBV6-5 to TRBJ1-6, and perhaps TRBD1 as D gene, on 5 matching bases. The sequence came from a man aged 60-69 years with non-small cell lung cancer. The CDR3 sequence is CASSYSNMGLDSLLHF. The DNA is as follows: TGTGCCAGCAGTTACTCGAACATGGGGCTGGATTCACTCCTCCACTTT.